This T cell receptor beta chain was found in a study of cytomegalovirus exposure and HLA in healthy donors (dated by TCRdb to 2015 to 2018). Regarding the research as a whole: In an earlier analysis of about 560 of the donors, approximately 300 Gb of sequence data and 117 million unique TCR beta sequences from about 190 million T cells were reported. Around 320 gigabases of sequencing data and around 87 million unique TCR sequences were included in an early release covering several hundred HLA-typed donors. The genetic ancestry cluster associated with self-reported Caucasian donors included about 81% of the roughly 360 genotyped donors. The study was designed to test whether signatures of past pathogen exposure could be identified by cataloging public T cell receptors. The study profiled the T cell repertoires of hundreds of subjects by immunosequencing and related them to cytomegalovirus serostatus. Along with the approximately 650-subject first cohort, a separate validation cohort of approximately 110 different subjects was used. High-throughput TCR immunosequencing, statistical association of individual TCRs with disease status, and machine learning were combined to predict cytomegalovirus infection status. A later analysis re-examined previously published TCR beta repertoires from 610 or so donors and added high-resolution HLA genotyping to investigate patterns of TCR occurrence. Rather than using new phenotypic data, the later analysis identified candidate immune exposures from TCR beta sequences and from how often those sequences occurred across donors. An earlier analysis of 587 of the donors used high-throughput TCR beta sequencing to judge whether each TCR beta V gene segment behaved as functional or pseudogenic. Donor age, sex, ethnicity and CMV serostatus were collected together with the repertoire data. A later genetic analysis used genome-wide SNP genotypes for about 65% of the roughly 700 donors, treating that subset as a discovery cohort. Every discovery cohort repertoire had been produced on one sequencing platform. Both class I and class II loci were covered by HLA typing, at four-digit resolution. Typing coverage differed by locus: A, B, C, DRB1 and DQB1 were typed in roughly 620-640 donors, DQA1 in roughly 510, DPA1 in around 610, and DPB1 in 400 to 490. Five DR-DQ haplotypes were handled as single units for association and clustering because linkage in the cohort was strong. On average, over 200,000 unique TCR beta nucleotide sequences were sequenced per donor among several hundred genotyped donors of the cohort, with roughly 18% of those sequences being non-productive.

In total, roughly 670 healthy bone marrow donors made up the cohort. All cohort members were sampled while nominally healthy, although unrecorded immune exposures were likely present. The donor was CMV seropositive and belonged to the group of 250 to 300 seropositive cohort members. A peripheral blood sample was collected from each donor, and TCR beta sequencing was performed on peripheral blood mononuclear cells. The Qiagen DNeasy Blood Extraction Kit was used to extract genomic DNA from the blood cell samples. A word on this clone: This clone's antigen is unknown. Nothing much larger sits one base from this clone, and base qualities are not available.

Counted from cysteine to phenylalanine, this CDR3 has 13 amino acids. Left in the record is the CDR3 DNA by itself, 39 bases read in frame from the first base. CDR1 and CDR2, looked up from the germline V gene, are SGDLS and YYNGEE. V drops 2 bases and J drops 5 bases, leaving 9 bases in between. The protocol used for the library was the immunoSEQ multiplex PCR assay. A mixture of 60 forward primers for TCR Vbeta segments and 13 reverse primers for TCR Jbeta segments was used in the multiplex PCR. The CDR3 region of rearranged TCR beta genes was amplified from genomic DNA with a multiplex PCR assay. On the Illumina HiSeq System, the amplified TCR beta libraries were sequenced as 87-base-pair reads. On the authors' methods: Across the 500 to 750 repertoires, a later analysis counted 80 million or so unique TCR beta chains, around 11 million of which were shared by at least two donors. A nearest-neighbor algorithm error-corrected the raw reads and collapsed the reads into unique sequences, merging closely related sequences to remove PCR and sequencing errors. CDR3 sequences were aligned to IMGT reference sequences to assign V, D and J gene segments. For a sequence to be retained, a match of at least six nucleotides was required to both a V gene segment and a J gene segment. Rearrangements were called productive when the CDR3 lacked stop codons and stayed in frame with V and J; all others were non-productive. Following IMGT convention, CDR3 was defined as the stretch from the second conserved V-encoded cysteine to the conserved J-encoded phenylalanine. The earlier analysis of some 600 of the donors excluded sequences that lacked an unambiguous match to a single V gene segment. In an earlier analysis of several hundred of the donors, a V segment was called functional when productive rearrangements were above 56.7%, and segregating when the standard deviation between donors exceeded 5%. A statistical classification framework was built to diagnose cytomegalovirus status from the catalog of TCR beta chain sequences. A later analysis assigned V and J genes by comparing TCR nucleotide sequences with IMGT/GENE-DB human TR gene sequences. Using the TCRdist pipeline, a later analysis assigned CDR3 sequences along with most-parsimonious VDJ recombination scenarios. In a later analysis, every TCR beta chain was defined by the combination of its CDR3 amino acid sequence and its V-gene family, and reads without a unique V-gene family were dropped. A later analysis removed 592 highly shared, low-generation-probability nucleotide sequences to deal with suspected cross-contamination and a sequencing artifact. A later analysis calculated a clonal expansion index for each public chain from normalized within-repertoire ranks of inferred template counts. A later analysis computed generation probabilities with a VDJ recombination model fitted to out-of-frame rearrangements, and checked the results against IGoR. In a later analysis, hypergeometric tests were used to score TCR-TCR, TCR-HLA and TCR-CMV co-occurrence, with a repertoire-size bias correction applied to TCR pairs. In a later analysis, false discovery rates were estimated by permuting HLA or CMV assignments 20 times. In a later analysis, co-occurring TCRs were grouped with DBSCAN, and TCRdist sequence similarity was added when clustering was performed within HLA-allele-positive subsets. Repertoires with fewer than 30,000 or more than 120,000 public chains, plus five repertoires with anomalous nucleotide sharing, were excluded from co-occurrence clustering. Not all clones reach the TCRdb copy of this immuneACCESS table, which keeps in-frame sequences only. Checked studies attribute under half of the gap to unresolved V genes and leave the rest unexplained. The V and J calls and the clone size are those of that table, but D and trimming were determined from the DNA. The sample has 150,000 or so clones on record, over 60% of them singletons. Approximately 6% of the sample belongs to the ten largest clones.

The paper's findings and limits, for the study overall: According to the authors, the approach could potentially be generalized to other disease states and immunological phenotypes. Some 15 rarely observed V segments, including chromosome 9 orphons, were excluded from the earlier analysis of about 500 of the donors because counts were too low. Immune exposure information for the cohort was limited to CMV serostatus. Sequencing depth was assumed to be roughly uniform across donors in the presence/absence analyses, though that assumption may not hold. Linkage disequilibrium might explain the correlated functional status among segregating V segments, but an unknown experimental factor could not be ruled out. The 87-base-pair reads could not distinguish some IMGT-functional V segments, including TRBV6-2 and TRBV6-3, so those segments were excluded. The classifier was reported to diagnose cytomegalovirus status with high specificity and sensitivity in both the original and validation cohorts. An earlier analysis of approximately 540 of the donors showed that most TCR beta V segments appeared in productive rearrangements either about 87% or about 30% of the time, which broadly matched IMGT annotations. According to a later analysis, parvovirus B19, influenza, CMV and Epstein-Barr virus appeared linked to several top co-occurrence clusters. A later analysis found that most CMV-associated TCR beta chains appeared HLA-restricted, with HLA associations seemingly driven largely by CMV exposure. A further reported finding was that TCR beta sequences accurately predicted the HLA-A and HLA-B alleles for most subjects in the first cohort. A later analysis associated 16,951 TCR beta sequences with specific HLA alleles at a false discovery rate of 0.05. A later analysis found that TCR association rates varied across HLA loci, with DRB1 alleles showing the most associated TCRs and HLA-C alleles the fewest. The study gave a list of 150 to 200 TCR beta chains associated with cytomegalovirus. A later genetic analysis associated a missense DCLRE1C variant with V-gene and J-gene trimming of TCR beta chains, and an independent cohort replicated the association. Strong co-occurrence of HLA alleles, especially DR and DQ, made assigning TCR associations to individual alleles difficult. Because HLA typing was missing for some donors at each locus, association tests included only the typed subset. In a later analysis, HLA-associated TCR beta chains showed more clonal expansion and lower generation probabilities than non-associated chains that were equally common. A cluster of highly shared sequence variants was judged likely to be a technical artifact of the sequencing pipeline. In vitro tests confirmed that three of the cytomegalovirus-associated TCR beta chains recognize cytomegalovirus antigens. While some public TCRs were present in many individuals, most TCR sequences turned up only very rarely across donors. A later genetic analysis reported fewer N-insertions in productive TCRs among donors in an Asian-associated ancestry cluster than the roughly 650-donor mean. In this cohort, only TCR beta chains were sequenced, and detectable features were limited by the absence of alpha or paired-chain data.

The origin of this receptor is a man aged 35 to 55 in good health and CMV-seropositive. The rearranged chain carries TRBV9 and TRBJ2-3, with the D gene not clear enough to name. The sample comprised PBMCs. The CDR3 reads CASSVTRGDTQYF. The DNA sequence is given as TGTGCCAGCAGCGTGACCAGAGGAGATACGCAGTATTTT.